A selection of T cell receptor beta chains follows, all from one sample in a study of Ad26.COV2.S vaccination and SARS-CoV-2 variants. TCRdb keeps only in-frame clones here, not all; method: immunoSEQ multiplex PCR. The sample carries around 500,000 clones, approximately 90% recorded once. The sequencing used peripheral blood, collected in a trial of Ad26.COV2.S vaccine versus placebo. The receptor set was obtained from a person between 18 and 59 years old who received the Ad26.COV2.S COVID-19 vaccine or a placebo. Both conserved end residues are part of each CDR3. D genes are given only for firm matches. Some rows mark clone size as missing; the rest say once, few, many or name a class of expanded clone.

TRBJ2-3,TRBV3-1/TRBV3-2,once,TRBD2,CASSQSGGDTQYF,TGTGCCAGCAGCCAATCCGGGGGGGATACGCAGTATTTT
TRBJ1-5,TRBV3-1/TRBV3-2,.,.,CASSLSTGLSKPQHF,TGTGCCAGCAGCCTTTCAACAGGGTTATCCAAGCCCCAGCATTTT
TRBJ2-1,TRBV6-5,.,.,CASSYRPSSYNEQFF,TGTGCCAGCAGTTACCGGCCGAGCTCCTACAATGAGCAGTTCTTC
TRBJ1-5,TRBV30,few,TRBD1,CAWSPWTGGSDQPQHF,TGTGCCTGGAGTCCATGGACAGGGGGCTCGGATCAGCCCCAGCATTTT
TRBJ1-4,TRBV6-5,.,.,CASRGWGATNEKLFF,TGTGCCAGCAGGGGTTGGGGTGCAACTAATGAAAAACTGTTTTTT
TRBJ2-1,TRBV5-1,.,TRBD1,CASSLTGGHIDEQFF,TGCGCCAGCAGCCTGACAGGGGGGCACATCGATGAGCAGTTCTTC
TRBJ1-3,TRBV10-3,once,.,CAMGGQGNTIYF,TGTGCCATGGGAGGGCAAGGAAACACCATATATTTT
TRBJ1-4,TRBV7-9,.,TRBD1,CASSPQGPWEKLFF,TGTGCCAGCAGCCCACAGGGGCCCTGGGAAAAACTGTTTTTT
TRBJ2-3,TRBV2,.,.,CASNSDTDTQYF,TGTGCCAGCAATAGCGACACAGATACGCAGTATTTT
TRBJ2-3,TRBV18,once,.,CASSPQVVASTDTQYF,TGTGCCAGCTCCCCTCAGGTGGTGGCTAGCACAGATACGCAGTATTTT
TRBJ1-5,TRBV9,.,.,CASSVGGLSNQPQHF,TGTGCCAGCAGCGTGGGAGGGCTGAGCAATCAGCCCCAGCATTTT
TRBJ1-2,TRBV6-6,.,.,CASSYADSYGYTF,TGTGCCAGCAGTTACGCAGACAGTTATGGCTACACCTTC
TRBJ2-7,TRBV4-3,.,.,CASSQDFRAYEQYF,TGCGCCAGCAGCCAAGATTTTAGGGCCTACGAGCAGTACTTC
TRBJ1-2,TRBV4-1,.,.,CASSQEYSPDSFYGYTF,TGCGCCAGCAGCCAAGAATACTCCCCTGACAGCTTCTATGGCTACACCTTC
TRBJ2-7,TRBV5-6,.,.,CASSLGGHSYEQYF,TGTGCCAGCAGCTTGGGAGGTCACAGCTACGAGCAGTACTTC
TRBJ1-1,TRBV19,.,.,CASMPTPYEAFF,TGTGCCAGTATGCCGACCCCTTATGAAGCTTTCTTT
TRBJ2-5,TRBV3-1/TRBV3-2,.,TRBD2,CASSQLLAGVETQYF,TGTGCCAGCAGCCAGTTGCTAGCGGGAGTAGAGACCCAGTACTTC
TRBJ2-2,TRBV12-5,.,.,CASGFSPGELFF,TGTGCTAGTGGTTTCAGCCCCGGTGAGCTGTTTTTT
TRBJ2-2,TRBV19,.,TRBD1,CASSLDRDHGELFF,TGTGCCAGTAGTCTGGACAGGGACCACGGGGAGCTGTTTTTT
TRBJ1-4,TRBV28,.,.,CASSIGTANEKLFF,TGTGCCAGCAGTATCGGGACGGCAAATGAAAAACTGTTTTTT
TRBJ2-1,TRBV4-1,.,TRBD2,CASNIGLAGGSSYNEQFF,TGCGCCAGCAATATCGGACTAGCGGGGGGGAGCTCCTACAATGAGCAGTTCTTC
TRBJ1-2,TRBV5-5,.,TRBD1,CASSLRTGQGGYTF,TGTGCCAGCAGCTTAAGGACAGGGCAAGGTGGCTACACCTTC
TRBJ2-1,TRBV5-1,.,.,CASSLGQYNEQFF,TGCGCCAGCAGCTTGGGACAGTACAATGAGCAGTTCTTC
TRBJ2-7,TRBV28,.,.,CASITGQGGQQYF,TGTGCCAGCATCACTGGACAGGGAGGGCAGCAGTACTTC
TRBJ2-7,TRBV28,.,TRBD2,CASSLFSGRAYEQYF,TGTGCCAGCAGTTTATTTAGCGGGAGGGCCTACGAGCAGTACTTC
TRBJ2-7,TRBV11-2,.,.,CASSLGSLGGGSYEQYF,TGTGCCAGCAGCTTGGGGTCGTTAGGAGGGGGCTCCTACGAGCAGTACTTC
TRBJ1-2,TRBV5-4,few,.,CASSFLRQPRGYTF,TGTGCCAGCAGCTTCCTTAGACAGCCCCGGGGCTACACCTTC
TRBJ1-5,TRBV3-1/TRBV3-2,.,TRBD1,CASSQGTGLQPQHF,TGTGCCAGCAGCCAAGGGACAGGGTTACAGCCCCAGCATTTT
TRBJ1-1,TRBV18,.,TRBD1,CASSPGQGRNTEAFF,TGTGCCAGCTCACCGGGACAGGGAAGGAACACTGAAGCTTTCTTT
TRBJ1-3,TRBV9,.,TRBD1,CASSDRDRGFDTIYF,TGTGCCAGCAGCGATCGGGACAGGGGTTTTGACACCATATATTTT
TRBJ2-3,TRBV7-9,.,.,CASSLEGVTDTQYF,TGTGCCAGCAGCTTAGAGGGGGTCACAGATACGCAGTATTTT
TRBJ2-3,TRBV4-2,.,TRBD1,CASSPQGASTDTQYF,TGTGCCAGCAGCCCACAGGGGGCTAGCACAGATACGCAGTATTTT
TRBJ2-3,TRBV20-1,.,TRBD2,CSASKSLAGLTDTQYF,TGCAGTGCTAGTAAGTCGCTAGCGGGGCTCACAGATACGCAGTATTTT
TRBJ1-1,TRBV6-1,.,.,CASSEAWGDTEAFF,TGTGCCAGCAGTGAAGCATGGGGAGACACTGAAGCTTTCTTT
TRBJ2-3,TRBV10-3,.,TRBD1,CAISGTGLLDTQYF,TGTGCCATCTCCGGGACAGGCCTCCTAGATACGCAGTATTTT
TRBJ2-1,TRBV6-2/TRBV6-3,.,TRBD1,CASSNPRDSSYNEQFF,TGTGCCAGCAGCAATCCCCGGGACAGCTCCTACAATGAGCAGTTCTTC
TRBJ1-1,TRBV6-5,.,.,CASRAPGGNTEAFF,TGTGCCAGCAGGGCCCCGGGAGGGAACACTGAAGCTTTCTTT
TRBJ1-5,TRBV23-1,few,.,CASSQSVQISNQPQHF,TGCGCCAGCAGTCAATCTGTACAGATTAGCAATCAGCCCCAGCATTTT
TRBJ1-2,TRBV7-3,.,.,CASSPSGLNRVPYGYTF,TGTGCCAGCAGCCCCTCCGGGTTGAACAGGGTACCTTATGGCTACACCTTC
TRBJ1-5,TRBV9,.,.,CASSPNFYSNQPQHF,TGTGCCAGCAGCCCGAATTTCTATAGCAATCAGCCCCAGCATTTT
TRBJ1-3,TRBV3-1/TRBV3-2,.,.,CASSQFGNTIYF,TGTGCCAGCAGCCAATTTGGAAACACCATATATTTT
TRBJ1-1,TRBV4-3,.,.,CASSQEGHRRSDLLNTEAFF,TGCGCCAGCAGCCAAGAGGGGCACCGGAGGTCCGATTTATTGAACACTGAAGCTTTCTTT
TRBJ2-5,TRBV9,.,TRBD2,CASSVLSSGGPGTQYF,TGTGCCAGCAGCGTATTGTCTAGCGGGGGGCCGGGGACCCAGTACTTC
TRBJ1-5,TRBV30,.,.,CAWSVRGRLSNQPQHF,TGTGCCTGGAGTGTTCGGGGGAGGCTAAGCAATCAGCCCCAGCATTTT
TRBJ2-1,TRBV5-1,.,TRBD2,CASSQNQAGGLDNEQFF,TGCGCCAGCAGCCAGAACCAAGCGGGAGGCTTGGACAATGAGCAGTTCTTC
TRBJ2-5,TRBV2,.,.,CASSAVTGSQETQYF,TGTGCCAGCAGTGCTGTGACCGGGTCCCAAGAGACCCAGTACTTC
TRBJ2-3,TRBV7-2,.,.,CASSDGGDTQYF,TGTGCCAGCAGCGACGGGGGAGATACGCAGTATTTT
TRBJ1-1,TRBV28,.,TRBD1,CASSLGGTGGVAFF,TGTGCCAGCAGTTTAGGAGGGACAGGTGGTGTAGCTTTCTTT
TRBJ2-1,TRBV5-8,.,.,CASSSIAGYNEQFF,TGTGCCAGCAGCTCCATTGCGGGATACAATGAGCAGTTCTTC